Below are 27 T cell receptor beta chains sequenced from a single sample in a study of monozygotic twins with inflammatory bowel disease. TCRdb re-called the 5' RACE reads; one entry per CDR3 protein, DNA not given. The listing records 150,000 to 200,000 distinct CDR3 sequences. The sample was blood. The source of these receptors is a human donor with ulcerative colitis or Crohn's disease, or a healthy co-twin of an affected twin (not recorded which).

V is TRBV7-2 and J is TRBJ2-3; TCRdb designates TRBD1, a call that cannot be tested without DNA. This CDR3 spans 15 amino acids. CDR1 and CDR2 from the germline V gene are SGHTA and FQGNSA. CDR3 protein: CASSPDSLGTDTQYF.

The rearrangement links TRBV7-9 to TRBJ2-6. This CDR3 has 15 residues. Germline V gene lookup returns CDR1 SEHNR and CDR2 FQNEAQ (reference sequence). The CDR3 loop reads CASSYGDSGANVLTF. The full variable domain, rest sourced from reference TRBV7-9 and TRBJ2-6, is DTGVSQNPRHKITKRGQNVTFRCDPISEHNRLYWYRQTLGQGPEFLTYFQNEAQLEKSRLLSDRFSAERPKGSFSTLEIQRTEQGDSAMYLCASSYGDSGANVLTFGAGSRLTVL.

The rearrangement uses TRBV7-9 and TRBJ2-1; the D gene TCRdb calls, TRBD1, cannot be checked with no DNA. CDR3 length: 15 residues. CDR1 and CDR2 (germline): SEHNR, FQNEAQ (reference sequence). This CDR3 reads CASPGGEGSYNEQFF.

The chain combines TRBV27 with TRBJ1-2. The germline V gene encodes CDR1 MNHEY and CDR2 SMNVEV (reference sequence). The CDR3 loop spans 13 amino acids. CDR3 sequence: CASSLGLGDGYTF.

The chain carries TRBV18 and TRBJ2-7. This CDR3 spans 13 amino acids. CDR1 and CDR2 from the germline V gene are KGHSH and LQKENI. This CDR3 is CASSQVLPYEQYF.

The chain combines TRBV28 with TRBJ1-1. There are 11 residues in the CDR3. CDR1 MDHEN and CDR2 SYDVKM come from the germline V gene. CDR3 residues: CASSSQGRAFF.

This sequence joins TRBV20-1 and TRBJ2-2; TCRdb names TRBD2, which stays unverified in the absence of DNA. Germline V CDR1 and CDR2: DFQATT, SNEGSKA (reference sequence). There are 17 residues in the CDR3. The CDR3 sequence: CSARGEAGGPGTGELFF.

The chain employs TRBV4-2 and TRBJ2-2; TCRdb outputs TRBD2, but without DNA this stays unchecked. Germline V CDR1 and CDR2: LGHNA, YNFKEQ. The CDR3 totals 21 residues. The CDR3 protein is CASSQDLGPAVKRENTGELFF.

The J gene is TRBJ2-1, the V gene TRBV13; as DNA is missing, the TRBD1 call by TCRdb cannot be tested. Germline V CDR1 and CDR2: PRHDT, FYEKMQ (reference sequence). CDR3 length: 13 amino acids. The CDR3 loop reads CASSSPPYNEQFF.

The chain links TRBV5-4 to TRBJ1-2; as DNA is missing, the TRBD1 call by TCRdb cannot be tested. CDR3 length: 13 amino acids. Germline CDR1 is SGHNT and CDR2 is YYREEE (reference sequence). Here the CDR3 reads CASSLGDSYGYTF.

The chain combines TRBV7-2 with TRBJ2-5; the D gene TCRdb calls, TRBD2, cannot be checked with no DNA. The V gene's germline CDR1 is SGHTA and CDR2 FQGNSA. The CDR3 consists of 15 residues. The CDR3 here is CASSLALGLGETQYF. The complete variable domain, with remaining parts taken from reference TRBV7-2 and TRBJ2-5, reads GAGVSQSPSNKVTEKGKDVELRCDPISGHTALYWYRQSLGQGLEFLIYFQGNSAPDKSGLPSDRFSAERTGGSVSTLTIQRTQQEDSAVYLCASSLALGLGETQYFGPGTRLLVL.

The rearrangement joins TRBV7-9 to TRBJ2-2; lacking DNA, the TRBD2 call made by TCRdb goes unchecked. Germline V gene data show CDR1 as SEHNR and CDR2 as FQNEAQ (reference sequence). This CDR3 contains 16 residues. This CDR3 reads CASRIGLAVNTGELFF. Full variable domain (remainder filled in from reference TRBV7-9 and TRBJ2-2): DTGVSQNPRHKITKRGQNVTFRCDPISEHNRLYWYRQTLGQGPEFLTYFQNEAQLEKSRLLSDRFSAERPKGSFSTLEIQRTEQGDSAMYLCASRIGLAVNTGELFFGEGSRLTVL.

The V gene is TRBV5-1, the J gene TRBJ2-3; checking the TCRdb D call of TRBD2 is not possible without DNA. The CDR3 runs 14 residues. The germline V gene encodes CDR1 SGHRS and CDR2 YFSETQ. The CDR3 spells CASSLAVRGDTQYF.

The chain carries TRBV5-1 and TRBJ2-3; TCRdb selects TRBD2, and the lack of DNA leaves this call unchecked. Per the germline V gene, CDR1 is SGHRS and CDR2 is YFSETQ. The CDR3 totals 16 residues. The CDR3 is CASSFFGWGRTDTQYF.

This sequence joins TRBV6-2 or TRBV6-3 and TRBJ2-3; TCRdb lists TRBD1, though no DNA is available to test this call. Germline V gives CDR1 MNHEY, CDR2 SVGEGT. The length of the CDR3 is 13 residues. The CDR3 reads CASSYSVPDTQYF.

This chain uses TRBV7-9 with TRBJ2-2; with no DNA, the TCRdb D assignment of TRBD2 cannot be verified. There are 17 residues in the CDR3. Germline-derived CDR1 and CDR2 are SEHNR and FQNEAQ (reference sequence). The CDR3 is CASSFPSLAGNTGELFF.

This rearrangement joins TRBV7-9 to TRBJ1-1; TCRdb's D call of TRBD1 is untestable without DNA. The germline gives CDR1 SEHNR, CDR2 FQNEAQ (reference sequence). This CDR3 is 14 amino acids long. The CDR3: CASSRRGQDTEAFF.

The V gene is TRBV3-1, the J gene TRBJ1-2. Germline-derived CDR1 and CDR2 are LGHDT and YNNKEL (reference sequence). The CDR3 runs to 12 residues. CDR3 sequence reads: CASSQEEVSYTF.

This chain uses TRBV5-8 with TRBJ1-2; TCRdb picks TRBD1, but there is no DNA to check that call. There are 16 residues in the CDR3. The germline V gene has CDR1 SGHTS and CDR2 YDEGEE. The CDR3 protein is CASSFFTDRSNYGYTF.

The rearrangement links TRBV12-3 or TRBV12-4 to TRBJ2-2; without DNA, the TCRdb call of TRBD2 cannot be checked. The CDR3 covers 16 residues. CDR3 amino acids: CASSETSGERTGELFF.

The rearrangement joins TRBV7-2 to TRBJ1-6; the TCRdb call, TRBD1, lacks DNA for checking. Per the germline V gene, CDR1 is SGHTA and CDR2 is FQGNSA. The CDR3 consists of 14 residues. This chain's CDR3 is CASSRTGGGSPLHF. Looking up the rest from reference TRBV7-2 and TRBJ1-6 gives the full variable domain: GAGVSQSPSNKVTEKGKDVELRCDPISGHTALYWYRQSLGQGLEFLIYFQGNSAPDKSGLPSDRFSAERTGGSVSTLTIQRTQQEDSAVYLCASSRTGGGSPLHFGNGTRLTVT.

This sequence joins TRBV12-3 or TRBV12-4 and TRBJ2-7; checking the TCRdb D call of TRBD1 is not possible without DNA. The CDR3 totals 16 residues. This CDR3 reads CASSFPVSGTPYEQYF.

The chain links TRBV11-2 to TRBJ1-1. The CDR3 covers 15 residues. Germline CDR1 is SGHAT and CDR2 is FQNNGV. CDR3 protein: CASSLDLGTSEKAFF.

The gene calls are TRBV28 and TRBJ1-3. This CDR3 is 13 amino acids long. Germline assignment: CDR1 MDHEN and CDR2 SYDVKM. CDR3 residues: CASSLGQGNTIYF. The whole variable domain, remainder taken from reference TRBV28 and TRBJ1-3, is DVKVTQSSRYLVKRTGEKVFLECVQDMDHENMFWYRQDPGLGLRLIYFSYDVKMKEKGDIPEGYSVSREKKERFSLILESASTNQTSMYLCASSLGQGNTIYFGEGSWLTVV.

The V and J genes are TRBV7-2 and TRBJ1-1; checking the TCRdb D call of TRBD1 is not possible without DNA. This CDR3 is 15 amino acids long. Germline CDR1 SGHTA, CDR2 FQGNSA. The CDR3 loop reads CASRLNRERDTEAFF.

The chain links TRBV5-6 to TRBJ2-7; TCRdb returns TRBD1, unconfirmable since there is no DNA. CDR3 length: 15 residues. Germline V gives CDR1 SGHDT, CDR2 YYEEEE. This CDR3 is CASSSMGTAGFEQYF.

The CDR3 loop is CASSPDFGGGLLYNSPLHF. The rearrangement joins TRBV12-3 or TRBV12-4 to TRBJ1-6. This CDR3 contains 19 residues.